The 13 T cell receptor beta chains below were found in one sample sequenced in a study of regulatory T cells in long-lasting Graves disease. Time point here: newly diagnosed GD, antithyroid drugs for less than 3 months. There was RNA extracted from PBMCs, and the TCR library was made from it. Construction of TCR beta libraries relied on iRepertoire HTBI primers and on Arm-PCR targeting CDR3 regions. TCRdb reprocessed the multiplex PCR reads with MiXCR, giving one entry per CDR3 protein. Seen here are hundreds of thousands of distinct CDR3 sequences, 16% observed once, and the top ten hold roughly 10%. Another study also made use of these data, one on T cells in Graves' hyperthyroidism and ophthalmopathy.

The starting material was peripheral blood mononuclear cells (PBMCs), obtained at new diagnosis, from a patient treated with antithyroid drugs. The origin of the receptors is a woman in her twenties or thirties with Graves disease.

At least ten counts were recorded for this clonotype. The chain employs TRBV27 and TRBJ2-1; no definite D call. The germline CDR1 and CDR2 sequences are MNHEY and SMNVEV (reference sequence). The CDR3 covers 14 residues. Trimming left V 0 bases short and J 7 bases short, with 10 bases between. This CDR3 is CASSLSVLGNEQFF. CDR3 coding DNA: TGTGCCAGCAGTTTATCGGTCCTTGGGAATGAGCAGTTCTTC.

This clonotype has ten or more counts. The chain couples TRBV7-2 to TRBJ2-7, with 13 positions matching TRBD2. The CDR3 runs 14 residues. CDR1 is SGHTA and CDR2 is FQGNSA in the germline V gene. The junction had 1 base not matched to a gene; V was cut back by 2 bases and J by 6 bases. CDR3 protein: CASSLTSGRGEQYF. DNA for the CDR3: TGTGCCAGCAGCTTAACTAGCGGGAGGGGCGAGCAGTACTTC.

This clonotype was seen at least ten times. The CDR3 nucleotides read TGTGCCAGCAGTGAAGGCCGAGAGGACACCGGGGAGCTGTTTTTT. This codes for CASSEGREDTGELFF. The genes are TRBV2 and TRBJ2-2; D unclear. Trimming took off 1 base at V and 3 bases at J, with 9 bases between the two ends. This CDR3 has 15 residues. Germline assignment: CDR1 SNHLY and CDR2 FYNNEI.

This clonotype was recorded at least ten times. CDR3 coding DNA: TGTGCCAGCAGTTCTCGACAGGGTTCAGATACGCAGTATTTT. Translated, it gives CASSSRQGSDTQYF. The V call is TRBV27, the J call TRBJ2-3; 7 bases map to TRBD1. The germline V gene encodes CDR1 MNHEY and CDR2 SMNVEV (reference sequence). With V trimmed by 4 bases and J by 4 bases, 5 bases remained unmatched. This CDR3 has 14 residues.

This clonotype has more than one count but fewer than ten. With a much larger clone just one base away, this may be a read error. This chain links TRBV6-5 with TRBJ2-1; D perhaps matches TRBD1 (6 bases). The germline gives CDR1 MNHEY, CDR2 SVGAGI. The CDR3 runs 15 residues. CDR3 region: CASSYYHRDYNKQFF. In DNA form, the CDR3 reads TGTGCCAGCAGTTACTACCACAGGGATTACAATAAGCAGTTCTTC.

This clonotype has a count of ten or more. CDR3 sequence reads: CASSPGALAEAFF. The CDR3, as DNA: TGCGCCAGCAGCCCCGGGGCGCTTGCTGAAGCTTTCTTT. The V gene is TRBV5-1, the J gene TRBJ1-1; maybe TRBD1 (5 bases). The CDR3 totals 13 residues. The germline V and J ends were trimmed by 4 bases and 6 bases, with 13 bases remaining between them. Germline CDR1 is SGHRS and CDR2 is YFSETQ.

This chain links TRBV6-5 with TRBJ2-1, with 10 bases matching TRBD2. CDR3 length: 16 amino acids. The V segment lost 4 bases and the J segment 6 bases; nucleotides outside the gene matches: 9. Germline CDR1 MNHEY, CDR2 SVGAGI. In nucleotides, the CDR3 is TGTGCCAGCAGTTCCCAACTAGCGGGACTAGCCAATGAGCAGTTCTTC. Translated: CASSSQLAGLANEQFF.

This clonotype came up many times. This rearrangement joins TRBV29-1 to TRBJ1-2; a possible D gene is TRBD1 (5 bases). V shed 4 bases and J shed 5 bases, with 17 bases lying between them. Germline V lookup: CDR1 SQVTM, CDR2 ANQGSEA. The CDR3 contains 14 residues. In nucleotides, the CDR3 is TGCAGCGTTGTTTCGGCAGAGGGGAAGTATGGCTACACCTTC. It yields the protein CSVVSAEGKYGYTF.

CDR3 bases: TGTGCCACCAGGACCCAGGGACAGGGTTTGAACACTGAAGCTTTCTTT. The encoded protein is CATRTQGQGLNTEAFF. J is TRBJ1-1 and V is TRBV24-1; 9 bases line up with TRBD1. Germline-derived CDR1 and CDR2 are KGHDR and SFDVKD. This CDR3 spans 16 amino acids. V lost 7 bases and J lost 0; bases outside the gene matches: 8.

Points on this clonotype: This sequence may be a read error, since a much larger clone differs from it by one base. V and J are TRBV6-4 and TRBJ2-7, with 9 bases that match TRBD2. The CDR3 length is 16 residues. V lost 3 bases, J lost 4 bases, and 10 bases stayed unmatched. Germline V gene sequence: CDR1 MRHNA, CDR2 SNTAGT. The CDR3 loop reads CASSEAHASGMYEQYF. For the CDR3, the DNA is TGTGCCAGCAGTGAAGCGCACGCTAGCGGGATGTACGAGCAGTACTTC.

The chain recombines TRBV19 with TRBJ2-7; D may be TRBD1 or TRBD2 (6 bases each). Germline V CDR1 and CDR2: LNHDA, SQIVND (reference sequence). V was shortened by 6 bases and J by 0 bases, with 15 bases between the two germline ends. The CDR3 covers 15 residues. The CDR3 is CASSNPKGGSYEQYF. In DNA form, the CDR3 reads TGTGCCAGTAGCAATCCCAAGGGGGGCTCCTACGAGCAGTACTTC.

This clonotype turned up a few times. This rearrangement joins TRBV6-5 to TRBJ2-4; D gene uncertain. V was trimmed by 0 bases and J by 0 bases, leaving 9 bases between them. The CDR3 sequence is 16 residues long. CDR1 is MNHEY and CDR2 is SVGAGI in the germline V gene. CDR3 in amino acids: CASSYSYALAKNIQYF. In DNA form, the CDR3 reads TGTGCCAGCAGTTACTCATATGCGCTAGCCAAAAACATTCAGTACTTC.

This clonotype has just one count. The chain is built from TRBV18 and TRBJ2-1; maybe TRBD1 (5 bases). With 4 bases removed from V and 10 bases from J, the gap between germline ends came to 8 bases. Germline V gene lookup returns CDR1 KGHSH and CDR2 LQKENI. The CDR3 runs to 11 residues. CDR3 sequence reads: CASSLQGEQFF. CDR3 nucleotide sequence: TGTGCCAGCTCACTTCAGGGAGAGCAGTTCTTC.